These 23 T cell receptor beta chains were sequenced from one sample in a study of Ad26.COV2.S vaccination and SARS-CoV-2 variants. Treatment here: around 19 received Ad26.COV2.S at low or high dose, single or two shots; 5 received placebo; per-sample allocation not given. Specimens were obtained on day 63 following the first vaccine or placebo injection. Clones were read by immunoSEQ multiplex PCR, and TCRdb kept only the in-frame ones, dropping some. Here the sample spans 350,000 to 450,000 clones, 80% to 95% being singletons. The sequenced sample was peripheral blood, obtained in a trial of Ad26.COV2.S vaccine versus placebo. These receptors all come from a person between 18 and 65 years old who received the Ad26.COV2.S COVID-19 vaccine or a placebo.

This clone was found once. This chain connects TRBV4-3 to TRBJ1-6; possible D gene TRBD1, 5 bases. V lost 0 bases to trimming and J lost 0 bases, with 15 bases between them. Looked up from germline, CDR1 is LGHNA and CDR2 is YSLEER. The CDR3 has 19 amino acids. CDR3 loop: CASSQDRIRASSYNSPLHF. CDR3 in DNA: TGCGCCAGCAGCCAAGACCGGATCAGGGCAAGCTCCTATAATTCACCCCTCCACTTT.

This sequence joins TRBV30 and TRBJ2-7; TRBD2 matches 7 bases. V dropped 7 bases and J dropped 0; count of bases not matched to a gene: 6. This CDR3 comprises 13 residues. Germline V gives CDR1 GTSNPN, CDR2 SVGIG (reference sequence). In nucleotides, the CDR3 is TGTGCCTTCGAGGGCGGGGGCTCCTACGAGCAGTACTTC. Its translation: CAFEGGGSYEQYF.

The chain carries TRBV6-5 and TRBJ1-2, with no clear D. There are 14 residues in the CDR3. V lost 7 bases to trimming and J lost 2 bases, with 14 bases between them. Germline-derived CDR1 and CDR2 are MNHEY and SVGAGI. CDR3 in DNA: TGTGCCAGCACTAAGGAACGGAAGAACTATGGCTACACCTTC. Its translation is CASTKERKNYGYTF.

The chain uses TRBV24-1 and TRBJ1-2; tentatively, D is TRBD1 (6 bases). The CDR3 covers 14 residues. The germline V and J ends were trimmed by 4 bases and 8 bases, with 16 bases remaining between them. Germline loops: CDR1 KGHDR, CDR2 SFDVKD. CDR3 sequence reads: CATSDQGMDWGYTF. For the CDR3, the DNA is TGTGCCACCAGTGACCAGGGGATGGACTGGGGCTACACCTTC.

J is TRBJ1-4 and V is TRBV28; 7 bases align to TRBD1. The germline V gene encodes CDR1 MDHEN and CDR2 SYDVKM. J was trimmed by 13 bases and V by 5 bases; bases with no gene match: 22. This CDR3 has 17 residues. DNA for the CDR3: TGTGCCAGCAGTCCCCAGTTCTCGAGACAGGGTATATTGTTACTGTTTTTT. Amino acid sequence: CASSPQFSRQGILLLFF. Drawing the rest from reference TRBV28 and TRBJ1-4, the complete variable domain is DVKVTQSSRYLVKRTGEKVFLECVQDMDHENMFWYRQDPGLGLRLIYFSYDVKMKEKGDIPEGYSVSREKKERFSLILESASTNQTSMYLCASSPQFSRQGILLLFFGSGTQLSVL.

In its sample, this clone was seen once. This sequence joins TRBV6-5 and TRBJ1-5; D is perhaps TRBD1 (5 bases). This CDR3 has 15 amino acids. V shed 2 bases and J shed 4 bases, with 12 bases lying between them. CDR1 is MNHEY and CDR2 is SVGAGI in the germline V gene. The CDR3 spells CASSYPGTQNQPQHF. CDR3 bases: TGTGCCAGCAGTTACCCCGGGACTCAGAATCAGCCCCAGCATTTT.

Only one count was recorded for this clone. The chain carries TRBV28 and TRBJ1-1; D is unresolved. Germline CDR1 MDHEN, CDR2 SYDVKM. The CDR3 has 12 amino acids. The germline V and J ends were trimmed by 5 bases and 7 bases, with 11 bases remaining between them. CDR3 region: CASSPPGGEAFF. The CDR3 nucleotides are TGTGCCAGCAGTCCACCGGGAGGTGAAGCTTTCTTT.

V and J are TRBV28 and TRBJ1-2, with D possibly TRBD1 on 5 matching bases. There are 12 residues in the CDR3. V was pared by 8 bases and J by 9 bases, with 16 bases between. Germline lookup yields CDR1 MDHEN and CDR2 SYDVKM. In DNA, the CDR3 is TGTGCCAGCCGATCCGGGGGATACAGCTACACCTTC. It yields the protein CASRSGGYSYTF.

The chain combines TRBV7-2 with TRBJ2-7; 9 bases fit TRBD1. The CDR3 is 16 amino acids. The V and J ends lost 5 bases and 4 bases, in that order; junction bases with no gene match: 12. CDR1 is SGHTA, CDR2 FQGNSA, per germline. CDR3 residues: CASSHLRPTGGYEQYF. The CDR3 region has the DNA TGTGCCAGCAGCCACCTACGTCCGACAGGGGGGTACGAGCAGTACTTC.

This clone has just a few counts. The chain links TRBV27 to TRBJ1-1; TRBD1 is a possible D gene (5 bases). From germline, CDR1 is MNHEY and CDR2 SMNVEV (reference sequence). CDR3 length: 12 amino acids. Between the trimmed V and J ends, which lost 6 bases and 4 bases, there was a span of 9 bases. For the CDR3, the DNA is TGTGCCAGCAGACGACAGTTCACTGAAGCTTTCTTT. Its protein product is CASRRQFTEAFF.

The chain links TRBV5-6 to TRBJ1-2; D possibly corresponds to TRBD1 (6 bases). CDR3 length: 14 residues. Germline values: CDR1 SGHDT, CDR2 YYEEEE. V lost 4 bases, J lost 4 bases, and 14 bases lay in between. The CDR3 DNA reads TGTGCCAGCAGCCCTGCTACAGGGATCTATGGCTACACCTTC. This gives the protein CASSPATGIYGYTF.

The CDR3 is CASSSIRVNSPLHF. In DNA form, the CDR3 reads TGTGCCAGCAGCAGTATCAGGGTCAACTCACCCCTCCACTTT. The chain recombines TRBV5-8 with TRBJ1-6; D is perhaps TRBD1 (5 bases). CDR1 and CDR2 from the germline V gene are SGHTS and YDEGEE. The germline V and J ends were trimmed by 4 bases and 10 bases, with 15 bases remaining between them. The CDR3 has 14 amino acids.

This clone was detected a few times. J is TRBJ2-1 and V is TRBV30; TRBD1 aligns across 7 bases. The germline V gene encodes CDR1 GTSNPN and CDR2 SVGIG (reference sequence). Trimming cost V 4 bases and J 0 bases; bases outside gene matches: 12. CDR3 size: 17 residues. In DNA form, the CDR3 reads TGTGCCTGGAACTTACACCAGGGGGTCAGCTCCTACAATGAGCAGTTCTTC. Encoded protein: CAWNLHQGVSSYNEQFF. The full variable domain, with the rest looked up from reference TRBV30 and TRBJ2-1, is SQTIHQWPATLVQPVGSPLSLECTVEGTSNPNLYWYRQAAGRGLQLLFYSVGIGQISSEVPQNLSASRPQDRQFILSSKKLLLSDSGFYLCAWNLHQGVSSYNEQFFGPGTRLTVL.

The V and J genes are TRBV7-6 and TRBJ1-4; no firm D call. CDR1 and CDR2 (germline): SGHVS, FNYEAQ. CDR3 size: 13 residues. Between the trimmed V and J ends, which lost 1 base and 8 bases, there was a span of 8 bases. The CDR3 DNA is TGTGCCAGCAGCTTAGGAGGGTTCGAAAAACTGTTTTTT. This gives the protein CASSLGGFEKLFF.

Only one count was recorded for this clone. The rearrangement uses TRBV30 and TRBJ1-2, with a possible D match to TRBD1 (5 bases). Germline assignment: CDR1 GTSNPN and CDR2 SVGIG (reference sequence). Trimming pared 7 bases from V and 4 bases from J, leaving 16 bases between. The CDR3 runs 13 residues. The CDR3 spells CASLLGPVYGYTF. Here the CDR3 DNA reads TGTGCCTCCTTACTGGGGCCCGTCTATGGCTACACCTTC.

The chain joins TRBV19 to TRBJ1-2, with unresolved D. V shed 3 bases and J shed 9 bases, with 17 bases lying between them. The CDR3 is 14 residues long. From germline, CDR1 is LNHDA and CDR2 SQIVND (reference sequence). CDR3 residues: CASSISQASWSYTF. CDR3 nucleotides: TGTGCCAGTAGTATTAGCCAGGCCTCCTGGAGCTACACCTTC.

The V call is TRBV27, the J call TRBJ1-1, with 7 nucleotides matching TRBD1. The CDR3 spans 14 residues. V lost 2 bases to trimming and J lost 5 bases; unmatched junction nucleotides: 5. Germline V gene sequence: CDR1 MNHEY, CDR2 SMNVEV (reference sequence). This CDR3 reads CASSLMAGGTEAFF. DNA for the CDR3: TGTGCCAGCAGTTTAATGGCAGGGGGTACTGAAGCTTTCTTT.

The chain has TRBV29-1 and TRBJ1-4; D not certain. Germline V CDR1 and CDR2: SQVTM, ANQGSEA. This CDR3 has 12 residues. V was pared by 7 bases and J by 5 bases, with 11 bases between. In DNA, the CDR3 is TGCAGCGGGGGAAATGGAAATGAAAAACTGTTTTTT. Amino acids: CSGGNGNEKLFF.

The chain carries TRBV4-3 and TRBJ2-7; tentatively, D is TRBD1 (6 bases). The V gene lost 5 bases and the J gene lost 0 bases, with 11 bases spanning the gap. Germline CDR1 LGHNA, CDR2 YSLEER. CDR3 length: 14 residues. In DNA, the CDR3 is TGCGCCAGCAGCAAGACGGACAGCTCCTACGAGCAGTACTTC. It yields the protein CASSKTDSSYEQYF.

This chain joins TRBV13 and TRBJ1-2; D not certain. V gave up 0 bases and J gave up 6 bases, with 8 bases separating them. Germline loops: CDR1 PRHDT, CDR2 FYEKMQ (reference sequence). CDR3 size: 13 residues. This CDR3 reads CASSLGSGDGYTF. In DNA, the CDR3 is TGTGCCAGCAGCTTAGGGTCGGGCGATGGCTACACCTTC.

This chain uses TRBV5-1 with TRBJ2-7; D gene ambiguous. Deletions cut 4 bases from V and 4 bases from J, with 15 bases between. The germline gives CDR1 SGHRS, CDR2 YFSETQ. This CDR3 contains 14 residues. This chain's CDR3 is CASSPGPDGYEQYF. CDR3 nucleotides: TGCGCCAGCAGCCCCGGACCAGACGGATACGAGCAGTACTTC.

The V and J genes are TRBV4-3 and TRBJ2-1; no firm D call. Looked up from germline, CDR1 is LGHNA and CDR2 is YSLEER. The CDR3 spans 16 residues. V lost 0 bases, J lost 8 bases, and 17 bases lay in between. CDR3 sequence reads: CASSQEAWWEGDEQFF. CDR3 bases: TGCGCCAGCAGCCAAGAGGCCTGGTGGGAAGGCGATGAGCAGTTCTTC.

The gene calls are TRBV18 and TRBJ1-1; the D gene is possibly TRBD1 (5 bases). The CDR3 contains 17 residues. Trimming took off 2 bases at V and 2 bases at J, with 18 bases between the two ends. Germline V lookup: CDR1 KGHSH, CDR2 LQKENI. The CDR3 DNA reads as TGTGCCAGCTCACCAATCGGGGAGGGGCACGGAAACACTGAAGCTTTCTTT. Protein: CASSPIGEGHGNTEAFF.